A selection of T cell receptor beta chains follows, all from one sample in a study of blood T cells in healthy people across ages. TCRdb recomputed calls from the 5' RACE reads with MiXCR, one row per CDR3 protein. The table has around 800,000 distinct CDR3 sequences, approximately 65% seen once. The sequenced material came from blood. Receptors originate from a young man in good health. Both conserved end residues are part of each CDR3. A D gene is named only where the DNA matches it firmly. Expanded clones are given a class, and other clones once, few, many or no size at all.

V gene	clone size	J gene	D gene	CDR3 DNA	CDR3 protein
TRBV4-3	few	TRBJ2-5	TRBD2	TGTGCCAGCAGCAGAGGACTAGCGGGGGAAGAGACCCAGTACTTC	CASSRGLAGEETQYF
TRBV9	.	TRBJ2-4	.	TGTGCCAGCAGCATTGGGAACATTCAGTACTTC	CASSIGNIQYF
TRBV12-3/TRBV12-4	.	TRBJ2-5	.	TGTGCCAGCAGCCAGACAGGCAGGGAGACCCAGTACTTC	CASSQTGRETQYF
TRBV4-3	.	TRBJ1-1	.	TGCGCCAGCAGCCAAGTTAACAGGGACTACACTGAAGCTTTCTTT	CASSQVNRDYTEAFF
TRBV15	.	TRBJ2-3	TRBD2	TGTGCCACCAGCAGAGATCGGCTAGCGGGGGGGTTGGATACGCAGTATTTT	CATSRDRLAGGLDTQYF
TRBV30	.	TRBJ1-1	TRBD1	TGTGCCTGGAACCGGGACAGGGGCACTGAAGCTTTCTTT	CAWNRDRGTEAFF
TRBV20-1	.	TRBJ2-7	.	TGCAGTGCTAGAGTGGGAAGGGCTGCTTCGGGGCAGTACTTC	CSARVGRAASGQYF
TRBV30	.	TRBJ2-1	TRBD1	TGTGCCGGGACAGTATACAATGAGCAGTTCTTC	CAGTVYNEQFF
TRBV7-2	few	TRBJ2-1	.	TGTGCCAGCAGCGGTAGTAGGAGCTCCTACAATGAGCAGTTCTTC	CASSGSRSSYNEQFF
TRBV11-2	few	TRBJ2-3	.	TGTGCCAGCACCCTTAACGGGCCGGACACAGATACGCAGTATTTT	CASTLNGPDTDTQYF
TRBV10-3	.	TRBJ2-3	.	TGTGCCATTAATAGCGCCTCCACAGATACGCAGTATTTT	CAINSASTDTQYF
TRBV9	.	TRBJ2-3	.	TGTGCCAGCAGCGAGGACGGACATAGCACAGATACGCAGTATTTT	CASSEDGHSTDTQYF
TRBV4-3	.	TRBJ2-1	.	TGCGCCAGCAGTCGGGCCTGGACGAATGAGCAGTTCTTC	CASSRAWTNEQFF
TRBV7-2	.	TRBJ2-4	.	TGTACCAGCAGCTTTTTCCCCTCAAGCGGCATTCAGTACTTC	CTSSFFPSSGIQYF
TRBV7-2	few	TRBJ2-7	TRBD1	TGTGCCAGCAGCTACGGGACAGGGCGAAGCTCCTACGAGCAGTACTTC	CASSYGTGRSSYEQYF
TRBV14	.	TRBJ1-4	TRBD1	TGTGCCAGCAGCCAAGGTCGGACAGGGAGAAATGAAAAACTGTTTTTT	CASSQGRTGRNEKLFF
TRBV11-2	.	TRBJ2-3	.	TGTGCCAGCAGCGTCAGGGGTGGCTCTTCAGATACGCAGTATTTT	CASSVRGGSSDTQYF
TRBV11-2	few	TRBJ1-6	.	TGTGCCAGCAGCTTAGAGAGCTATAATTCACCCCTCCACTTT	CASSLESYNSPLHF
TRBV6-5	.	TRBJ2-5	TRBD1	TGTGCCAGCAGTTACATGGGGACAGAAGAGACCCAGTACTTC	CASSYMGTEETQYF
TRBV25-1	.	TRBJ1-2	.	TGTGCCAGCAGTGACATCCGAGGGGCTTTTCGAGGCTACACCTTC	CASSDIRGAFRGYTF
TRBV6-2/TRBV6-3	.	TRBJ2-5	.	TGTGCCAGCAGTTACCCAGATGAAGGGGGACAAGAGACCCAGTACTTC	CASSYPDEGGQETQYF
TRBV27	.	TRBJ2-1	TRBD1	TGTGCCAGTAGTTCCCGGGGGACAGGTTGGGAGCAGTTCTTC	CASSSRGTGWEQFF
TRBV7-2	.	TRBJ1-2	.	TGTGCCAGCAGCTTACCATGGGTCGGGAATGGCTACACCTTC	CASSLPWVGNGYTF
TRBV6-1	.	TRBJ2-7	TRBD1	TGTGCCAGCAGTGAAGATCCGGACAGGGCCGAGCAGTACTTC	CASSEDPDRAEQYF
TRBV12-3/TRBV12-4	few	TRBJ2-5	.	TGTGCCAGCAGTTTCGGGCAGGACCCAGCCTCGGGGGAGACCCAGTACTTC	CASSFGQDPASGETQYF
TRBV10-3	.	TRBJ1-4	.	TGTGCCATCAGTGAGTCCGGGAGGGGAACTAATGAAAAACTGTTTTTT	CAISESGRGTNEKLFF
TRBV20-1	.	TRBJ1-1	.	TGCAGTGCTCAGCCGGGAAGGAACACTGAAGCTTTCTTT	CSAQPGRNTEAFF
TRBV12-3/TRBV12-4	many	TRBJ2-2	.	TGTGCCAGCAGTTTTAGTCCCGGGGAGCTGTTTTTT	CASSFSPGELFF
TRBV20-1	.	TRBJ1-5	TRBD1	TGCAGTGCTGGCCGGGACAGGGCCAATCAGCCCCAGCATTTT	CSAGRDRANQPQHF
TRBV5-1	few	TRBJ2-4	TRBD1	TGCGCCAGCAGCTTGGTGGGACAGGAAAACATTCAGTACTTC	CASSLVGQENIQYF
TRBV9	once	TRBJ2-3	TRBD2	TGTGCCAGCACTTTATCTAGCGGGGTGAGCACAGATACGCAGTATTTT	CASTLSSGVSTDTQYF
TRBV7-2	.	TRBJ2-1	TRBD2	TGTGCCAGCAGCACGGGACTAGCGGCGCACAATGAGCAGTTCTTC	CASSTGLAAHNEQFF
TRBV30	.	TRBJ1-5	TRBD1	TGTGCCTGGAGTGTCCGCCGCCCAGGGGGCCCTTGGGGTCAGCCCCAGCATTTT	CAWSVRRPGGPWGQPQHF